These 7 T cell receptor beta chains originate from one sample sequenced in a study of blood T cells in healthy people across ages (dated by TCRdb to the mid-2010s). Library generation was performed with 5' RACE. Sequencing used an Illumina HiSeq 2500. A second PCR of about 7 to 12 cycles was run with a J-beta primer mix and a sample-barcoded 5' primer. TCRdb applied fastp at Q25 and MiXCR to the public reads, then kept only in-frame beta chains. Each CDR3 protein gets just one entry, which takes the most common genes and DNA from the rows behind it. For this sample there are some 1.6 million distinct CDR3 sequences; 34% appear just once. The leading ten clones occupy around 11% of the sample. The sample comprised blood. All receptors come from a woman in her 30s in good health.

This clonotype showed up just a few times. This chain connects TRBV7-3 to TRBJ2-3; tentatively, D is TRBD1 or TRBD2 (5 bases each). CDR1 and CDR2 (germline): SGHTA, FQGTGA. There are 16 residues in the CDR3. Trimming stripped 3 bases from V and 4 bases from J, with 17 bases between. DNA for the CDR3: TGTGCCAGCAGCTTGAGTCACAGTGGGGGACCAGATACGCAGTATTTT. This encodes CASSLSHSGGPDTQYF.

This clonotype was seen more than once but under ten times. V usage is TRBV28 and J usage is TRBJ1-2, with 9 bases matching TRBD1. The CDR3 has 16 residues. The germline V gene has CDR1 MDHEN and CDR2 SYDVKM. Unmatched junction bases numbered 9, after V lost 3 bases and J lost 4 bases. CDR3 amino acids: CASSFHKDRGSYGYTF. The CDR3, as DNA: TGTGCCAGCAGTTTCCATAAAGACAGGGGGAGCTATGGCTACACCTTC.

The sample holds a few counts of this clonotype. The chain links TRBV20-1 to TRBJ2-7, with TRBD2 matching over 8 bases. With V trimmed by 5 bases and J by 1 base, 7 bases remained unmatched. Germline CDR1 and CDR2: DFQATT and SNEGSKA (reference sequence). CDR3 size: 14 residues. CDR3 residues: CSAPSGRLSYEQYF. The DNA of the CDR3 is TGCAGTGCTCCCAGCGGGAGACTTTCCTACGAGCAGTACTTC.

This clonotype was counted between two and nine times. The V and J genes are TRBV12-3 or TRBV12-4 and TRBJ2-7; possibly TRBD1 for D (6 bases). The CDR3 loop spans 14 amino acids. Between the trimmed V and J ends, which lost 2 bases and 5 bases, there was a span of 13 bases. In nucleotides, the CDR3 is TGTGCCAGCAGTTTACGGGTGGGGGCGGACGAGCAGTACTTC. It yields the protein CASSLRVGADEQYF.

The chain has TRBV27 and TRBJ2-7, with TRBD2 matching over 11 bases. With V trimmed by 6 bases and J by 5 bases, 6 bases remained unmatched. Germline assignment: CDR1 MNHEY and CDR2 SMNVEV (reference sequence). This CDR3 comprises 14 residues. In DNA form, the CDR3 reads TGTGCCAGCAGGCTAGCGGGAGGCAATAACGAGCAGTACTTC. It encodes CASRLAGGNNEQYF.

This clonotype was detected only a few times. This rearrangement joins TRBV4-1 to TRBJ1-2; D unclear. The V end was cut by 3 bases, the J end by 8 bases, with 28 bases between. The CDR3 is 18 amino acids. From germline, CDR1 is MGHRA and CDR2 YSYEKL. CDR3: CASSQYSQAGLLLWGYTF. In DNA form, the CDR3 reads TGCGCCAGCAGCCAGTATTCTCAGGCAGGCCTCCTCCTATGGGGCTACACCTTC.

In this sample, this clonotype turned up a few times. CDR3 sequence (DNA): TGCGCCAGCAGCCCATACACAAACCCGGGGGAGACCCAGTACTTC. This sequence encodes CASSPYTNPGETQYF. This sequence joins TRBV4-1 and TRBJ2-5, with D perhaps matching TRBD2 (5 bases). CDR1 is MGHRA and CDR2 is YSYEKL in the germline V gene. The CDR3 consists of 15 residues. Trimming took 4 bases from V and 5 from J, leaving 17 bases between them.